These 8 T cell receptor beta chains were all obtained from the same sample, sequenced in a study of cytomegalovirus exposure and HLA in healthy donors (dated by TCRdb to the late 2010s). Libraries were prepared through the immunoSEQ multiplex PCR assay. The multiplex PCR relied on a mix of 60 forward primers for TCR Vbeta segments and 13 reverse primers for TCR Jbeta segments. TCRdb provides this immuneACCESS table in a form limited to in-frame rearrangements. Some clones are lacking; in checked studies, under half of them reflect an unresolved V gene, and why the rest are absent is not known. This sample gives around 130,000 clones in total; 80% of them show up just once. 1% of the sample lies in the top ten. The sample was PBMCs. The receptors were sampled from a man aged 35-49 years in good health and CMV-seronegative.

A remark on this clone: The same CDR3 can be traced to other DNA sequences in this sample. CDR3 amino acids: CASSPRDRGDYGYTF. CDR3 nucleotide sequence: TGTGCCAGCAGCCCGCGGGACAGGGGGGACTATGGCTACACCTTC. The V and J genes are TRBV28 and TRBJ1-2, with TRBD1 identical over 11 bases. V shed 6 bases and J 3 bases; nucleotides not matched to a gene: 6. There are 15 residues in the CDR3. Germline V CDR1 and CDR2: MDHEN, SYDVKM.

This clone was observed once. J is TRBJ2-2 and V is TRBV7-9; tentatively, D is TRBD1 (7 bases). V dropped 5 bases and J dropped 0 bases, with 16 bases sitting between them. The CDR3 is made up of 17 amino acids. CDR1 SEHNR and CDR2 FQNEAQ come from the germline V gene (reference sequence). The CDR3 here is CASSPLRGASNTGELFF. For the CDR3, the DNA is TGTGCCAGCAGCCCACTCAGGGGGGCCTCGAACACCGGGGAGCTGTTTTTT.

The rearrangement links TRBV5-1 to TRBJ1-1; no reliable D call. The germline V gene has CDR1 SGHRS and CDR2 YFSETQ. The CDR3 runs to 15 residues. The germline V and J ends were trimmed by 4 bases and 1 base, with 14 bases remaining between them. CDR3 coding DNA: TGCGCCAGCAGCACCCAGGCCCGGGGGAACACTGAAGCTTTCTTT. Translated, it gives CASSTQARGNTEAFF.

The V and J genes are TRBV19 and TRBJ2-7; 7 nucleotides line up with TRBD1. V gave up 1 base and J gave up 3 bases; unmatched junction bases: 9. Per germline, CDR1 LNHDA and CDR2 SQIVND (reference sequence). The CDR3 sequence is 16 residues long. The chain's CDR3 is CASSIGETGPGYEQYF. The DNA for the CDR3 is TGTGCCAGTAGTATAGGGGAGACAGGGCCTGGCTACGAGCAGTACTTC.

CDR3 sequence reads: CASSDSRLDQPQHF. As DNA, the CDR3 is TGTGCCAGCAGTGACTCCAGGTTGGATCAGCCCCAGCATTTT. J is TRBJ1-5 and V is TRBV2, with D unresolved. Germline CDR1 and CDR2: SNHLY and FYNNEI. V was pared by 3 bases and J by 5 bases, with 11 bases between. The CDR3 length is 14 residues.

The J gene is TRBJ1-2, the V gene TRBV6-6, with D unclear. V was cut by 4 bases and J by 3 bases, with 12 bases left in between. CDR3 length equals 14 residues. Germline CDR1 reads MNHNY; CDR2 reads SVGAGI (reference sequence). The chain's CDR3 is CASSWSGLDYGYTF. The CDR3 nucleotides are TGTGCCAGCAGTTGGTCGGGTCTAGACTATGGCTACACCTTC.

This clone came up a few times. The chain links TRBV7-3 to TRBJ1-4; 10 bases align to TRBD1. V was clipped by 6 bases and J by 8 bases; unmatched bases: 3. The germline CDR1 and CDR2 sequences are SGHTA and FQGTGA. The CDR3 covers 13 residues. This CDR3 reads CASSRDRGEKLFF. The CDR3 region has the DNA TGTGCCAGCAGTCGGGACAGGGGAGAAAAACTGTTTTTT. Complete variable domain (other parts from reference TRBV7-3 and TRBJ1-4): GAGVSQTPSNKVTEKGKYVELRCDPISGHTALYWYRQSLGQGPEFLIYFQGTGAADDSGLPNDRFFAVRPEGSVSTLKIQRTERGDSAVYLCASSRDRGEKLFFGSGTQLSVL.

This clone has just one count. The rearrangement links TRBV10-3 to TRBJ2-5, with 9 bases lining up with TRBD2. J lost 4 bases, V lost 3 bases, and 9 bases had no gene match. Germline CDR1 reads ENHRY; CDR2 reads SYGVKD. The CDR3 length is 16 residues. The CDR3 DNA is TGTGCCATCAGTGAAGGTCCGGGACTAGCATCAGAGACCCAGTACTTC. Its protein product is CAISEGPGLASETQYF.